This section outlines one T cell receptor (beta chain) sequence together with its context. Germline V lookup: CDR1 SGHTA, CDR2 FQGNSA. With 5 bases removed from V and 4 bases from J, the gap between germline ends came to 15 bases. The length of the CDR3 is 15 residues. The authors' processing: Counts of nucleated cells, estimated from reference gene primer amplification, were obtained. Method: immunoSEQ multiplex PCR; TCRdb's copy keeps in-frame clones and lacks some. The V and J calls and clone size were taken over from that table, and D and trimming were inferred from the DNA. Seen here are about 260,000 clones, about 82% observed once, and the top ten hold around 2.1%. The data derive from a study of blood T cell repertoires in COVID-19. Study overall: Italy, Spain and the United States were the sources of the convalescent and acute COVID-19 samples. Nucleic acid was either cDNA or gDNA, and it came from T cells, B-cell-depleted T cells, or PBMCs.

The specimen sequenced was PBMCs or T cells enriched from blood (not recorded which). The TCR comes from a woman aged 45-59 years who had recovered from COVID-19. The chain couples TRBV7-2 to TRBJ1-3, with D maybe TRBD1 (6 bases). CDR3: CASSRAGTFGNTIYF. The CDR3 region has the DNA TGTGCCAGCAGCAGAGCGGGGACATTCGGAAACACCATATATTTT.